The entry below describes one T cell receptor (beta chain). What it recognizes is unknown. The data stem from a study of shared clonotypes between healthy human individuals. Study information: Each donor contributed plates that comprised three CD4 naive, three CD4 memory, two CD8 naive and one CD8 memory. General study points: Clonotype sharing across donors was expected to vary with sequencing depth.

Profiling relied on immunoSEQ multiplex PCR, and the TCRdb table lists in-frame clones only, not all of them. The sample holds about 960,000 clones; over 60% are singletons and the top ten take approximately 1.5%. The CDR3 has 16 amino acids. The TCR was taken from a man aged 18 to 35 in good health. J is TRBJ2-5 and V is TRBV21-1; the table names TRBD2, a call not compared with the DNA. TRBV21-1 is a pseudogene. The sequencing sample was made of memory CD4+ T cells sorted from blood. Subset: CD45RA-negative fraction. The CDR3 region is CASIHLLSVARETQYF. Here the CDR3 DNA reads TGTGCCAGCATCCACCTATTATCGGTTGCGAGAGAGACCCAGTACTTC.